Listed here are 5 T cell receptor beta chains from one sample, sequenced in a study of blood T cell repertoires in COVID-19. Measured with immunoSEQ multiplex PCR; TCRdb has only the in-frame clones, and not every one. The data hold roughly 390,000 clones, with approximately 87% observed a single time. Sequencing used peripheral blood. The receptors were gathered from a woman aged 30 to 39 with COVID-19, enrolled during active disease.

CDR3 loop: CASSIQGRNGYTF. The CDR3 nucleotides read TGTGCCAGCAGCATACAGGGGCGGAATGGCTACACCTTC. The gene calls are TRBV9 and TRBJ1-2; 7 nucleotides align to TRBD1. CDR3 length: 13 residues. Germline V CDR1 and CDR2: SGDLS, YYNGEE. The ends lost 4 bases at V and 6 bases at J; junction bases unmatched: 6.

The J gene is TRBJ2-7, the V gene TRBV11-2, with 7 bases that match TRBD1. The CDR3 has 14 residues. V was clipped by 7 bases and J by 5 bases; unmatched bases: 11. CDR1 is SGHAT, CDR2 FQNNGV, per germline. The CDR3 nucleotides read TGTGCCAGCAACTCCATAAGGGGGCATAACGAGCAGTACTTC. Its protein product is CASNSIRGHNEQYF.

The chain links TRBV15 to TRBJ2-7, with 7 bases fitting TRBD1. Germline V gene data show CDR1 as LNHNV and CDR2 as YYDKDF (reference sequence). The length of the CDR3 is 16 residues. V shed 0 bases, J shed 3 bases, and the junction held 8 bases outside the gene matches. CDR3 sequence: CATSRDEGAGGYEQYF. CDR3 nucleotide sequence: TGTGCCACCAGCAGAGATGAGGGGGCCGGAGGCTACGAGCAGTACTTC.

The chain employs TRBV27 and TRBJ1-2; D is unclear. The CDR3 has 13 residues. V was pared by 4 bases and J by 1 base, with 7 bases between. Germline assignment: CDR1 MNHEY and CDR2 SMNVEV (reference sequence). DNA for the CDR3: TGTGCCAGCAGTTACCTCGGTAACTATGGCTACACCTTC. Translated: CASSYLGNYGYTF.

This clone has just a few counts. The V call is TRBV7-2, the J call TRBJ2-7; 9 bases match TRBD1. The CDR3 spans 15 residues. Germline-derived CDR1 and CDR2 are SGHTA and FQGNSA. The J segment lost 2 bases and the V segment lost 4 bases, leaving 6 bases of the junction unmatched. The CDR3 here is CASSSPGTGTYEQYF. The CDR3, as DNA: TGTGCCAGCAGCTCCCCCGGGACAGGGACCTACGAGCAGTACTTC. The variable domain in full, completed from reference TRBV7-2 and TRBJ2-7, reads GAGVSQSPSNKVTEKGKDVELRCDPISGHTALYWYRQSLGQGLEFLIYFQGNSAPDKSGLPSDRFSAERTGGSVSTLTIQRTQQEDSAVYLCASSSPGTGTYEQYFGPGTRLTVT.